This T cell receptor beta chain stems from a study of blood T cell repertoires in COVID-19. About the research overall: Whether acute or convalescent, the COVID-19 samples came from the United States, Italy and Spain.

This clone has a handful of counts. How the authors handled the data: Amplification of reference gene primers provided the estimated nucleated cell counts. Clones were read by immunoSEQ multiplex PCR, and TCRdb kept only the in-frame ones, dropping some. That table gives V, J and clone size, and the DNA gave D and trimming. The table includes about 100,000 clones, less than 90% detected once. Trimming took 0 bases from V and 12 from J, leaving 17 bases between them. The CDR3 runs 14 residues. Germline V gene data show CDR1 as MNHEY and CDR2 as SVGEGT. The chain has TRBV6-2 or TRBV6-3 and TRBJ1-1, with a tentative D call TRBD1 (5 bases). Sequences were obtained from peripheral blood. This clonotype was obtained from a man aged 30 to 39 in a cohort sampled during active COVID-19. The CDR3 loop reads CASSYSSSVDISFF. The CDR3, as DNA: TGTGCCAGCAGTTACTCCTCGTCTGTGGACATTTCTTTCTTT.